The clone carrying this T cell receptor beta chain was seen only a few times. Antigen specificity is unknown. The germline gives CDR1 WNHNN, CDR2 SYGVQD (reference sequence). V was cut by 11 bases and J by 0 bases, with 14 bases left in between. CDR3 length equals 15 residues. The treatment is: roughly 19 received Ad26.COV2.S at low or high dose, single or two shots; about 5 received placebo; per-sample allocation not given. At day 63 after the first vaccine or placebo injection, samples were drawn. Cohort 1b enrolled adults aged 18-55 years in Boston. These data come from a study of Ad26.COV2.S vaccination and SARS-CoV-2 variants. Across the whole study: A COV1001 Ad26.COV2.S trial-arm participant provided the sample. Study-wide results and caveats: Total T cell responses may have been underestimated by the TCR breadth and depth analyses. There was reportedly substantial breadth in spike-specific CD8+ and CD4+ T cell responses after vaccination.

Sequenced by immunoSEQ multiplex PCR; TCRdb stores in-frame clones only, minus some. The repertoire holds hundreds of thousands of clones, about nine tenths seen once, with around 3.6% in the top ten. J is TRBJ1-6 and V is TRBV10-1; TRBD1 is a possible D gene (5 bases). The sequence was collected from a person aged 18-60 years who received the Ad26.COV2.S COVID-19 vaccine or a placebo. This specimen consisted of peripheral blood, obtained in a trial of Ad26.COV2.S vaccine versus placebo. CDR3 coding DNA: TGCGCCCTGGGGCTAACCAGCTCCTATAATTCACCCCTCCACTTT. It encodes CALGLTSSYNSPLHF.